The text below deals with one T cell receptor beta chain. Its target is not known. The data were taken from a study of cytomegalovirus exposure and HLA in healthy donors. Study-wide points: That first-cohort TCR clusters tended to co-occur in the 120 or so validation repertoires was found in a later analysis. Despite most TCR sequences being rare, some public TCRs occurred in many donors.

Sequencing was performed with immunoSEQ multiplex PCR; in TCRdb, only in-frame clones are kept and a portion is missing. The sample has 150,000 to 200,000 clones, roughly 91% seen once. The CDR3 runs to 15 residues. CDR1 and CDR2 from the germline V gene are MGHDK and SYGVNS. V shed 3 bases and J shed 5 bases, with 13 bases lying between them. This TCR was recovered from a man between 18 and 29 years old in good health and CMV-seronegative. The sequencing input was PBMCs. The V gene is TRBV25-1, the J gene TRBJ1-4; tentative D call: TRBD1 (5 bases). The CDR3 is CASSDPREGNEKLFF. For the CDR3, the DNA is TGTGCCAGCAGTGACCCCAGGGAAGGCAATGAAAAACTGTTTTTT.